One sample yielded the 10 T cell receptor beta chains listed below, sequenced in a study of CD8+CD57+ T cells in acquired aplastic anemia. In patients chosen for sequencing, flow cytometry had shown CD8+CD57+ cell expansion. Both TCR beta VDJ combination and CDR3 sequence profiling were carried out. Genomic DNA was the template for this profiling. TCRdb re-called the reads with MiXCR, one entry per CDR3 protein. Found here are 150,000 or so distinct CDR3 sequences, around 47% of them singletons; the top ten hold 3.2%. The sequencing input was sorted CD4+, CD8+, or CD8+CD57+ T cells (not recorded which) from PBMCs. The receptors were gathered from a human donor with aplastic anemia.

This clonotype was seen a handful of times. The rearrangement links TRBV10-3 to TRBJ1-1, with D possibly being TRBD1 (6 bases). V was cut by 10 bases and J by 0 bases, with 12 bases left in between. Germline V gene lookup returns CDR1 ENHRY and CDR2 SYGVKD. The CDR3 sequence is 13 residues long. The CDR3 nucleotides are TGTGCCACCCGGGACACCGTGAACACTGAAGCTTTCTTT. Protein product: CATRDTVNTEAFF.

This clonotype occurred many times. The rearrangement uses TRBV2 and TRBJ1-2; D is perhaps TRBD1 (5 bases). The CDR3 is made up of 12 amino acids. The ends were cut back, 6 bases at V and 8 bases at J, with 13 bases in the middle. The germline V gene encodes CDR1 SNHLY and CDR2 FYNNEI. The DNA for the CDR3 is TGTGCCAGCAGACAGGTCAGCAGAGGCTACACCTTC. It codes for CASRQVSRGYTF. Full variable domain (outside the CDR3, taken from reference TRBV2 and TRBJ1-2): EPEVTQTPSHQVTQMGQEVILRCVPISNHLYFYWYRQILGQKVEFLVSFYNNEISEKSEIFDDQFSVERPDGSNFTLKIRSTKLEDSAMYFCASRQVSRGYTFGSGTRLTVV.

This clonotype was seen many times. The V call is TRBV19, the J call TRBJ1-1, with D possibly TRBD1 on 5 matching bases. The CDR3 totals 14 residues. The V gene lost 6 bases and the J gene lost 1 base, with 12 bases spanning the gap. Germline CDR1 reads LNHDA; CDR2 reads SQIVND (reference sequence). CDR3 coding DNA: TGTGCCAGTAGAGGGGCAGCCAGGAACACTGAAGCTTTCTTT. It encodes CASRGAARNTEAFF. Combining the CDR3 with reference TRBV19 and TRBJ1-1 gives the whole variable domain DGGITQSPKYLFRKEGQNVTLSCEQNLNHDAMYWYRQDPGQGLRLIYYSQIVNDFQKGDIAEGYSVSREKKESFPLTVTSAQKNPTAFYLCASRGAARNTEAFFGQGTRLTVV.

The chain links TRBV5-6 to TRBJ1-5; D is possibly TRBD1 (5 bases). CDR1 and CDR2 (germline): SGHDT, YYEEEE. The CDR3 is 16 residues long. V lost 3 bases, J lost 0 bases, and 13 bases lay in between. The CDR3 DNA sequence: TGTGCCAGCAGCTGGGGCCCCTCGGATAGCAATCAGCCCCAGCATTTT. Its protein product is CASSWGPSDSNQPQHF.

V and J are TRBV2 and TRBJ2-3; D is unresolved. Germline CDR1 SNHLY, CDR2 FYNNEI. This CDR3 is built from 11 residues. V dropped 2 bases and J dropped 6 bases, with 3 bases sitting between them. This CDR3 is CASSELDTQYF. In nucleotides, the CDR3 is TGTGCCAGCAGTGAACTGGATACGCAGTATTTT.

This clonotype has more than one count but fewer than ten. The chain joins TRBV19 to TRBJ2-2; weak D call: TRBD2 (7 bases). CDR1 is LNHDA, CDR2 SQIVND, per germline (reference sequence). This CDR3 is 15 amino acids long. Trimming shortened V by 4 bases and J by 0 bases, and 9 bases separated the two germline ends. CDR3 in DNA: TGTGCCAGTAGTAGCGGGGGCACGAACACCGGGGAGCTGTTTTTT. It translates to CASSSGGTNTGELFF. The full variable domain, rest sourced from reference TRBV19 and TRBJ2-2, is DGGITQSPKYLFRKEGQNVTLSCEQNLNHDAMYWYRQDPGQGLRLIYYSQIVNDFQKGDIAEGYSVSREKKESFPLTVTSAQKNPTAFYLCASSSGGTNTGELFFGEGSRLTVL.

This clonotype was counted a few times. The genes are TRBV12-3 or TRBV12-4 and TRBJ1-1, with 7 bases that match TRBD1. This CDR3 has 13 amino acids. V gave up 7 bases and J gave up 5 bases; unmatched junction bases: 7. The CDR3 spells CASNRQGGTEAFF. For the CDR3, the DNA is TGTGCCAGCAATCGACAGGGCGGTACTGAAGCTTTCTTT.

This clonotype was detected ten times or more. The chain recombines TRBV29-1 with TRBJ1-3; D may be TRBD1 (6 bases). This CDR3 has 12 residues. The V gene lost 5 bases and the J gene lost 1 base, with 6 bases spanning the gap. Per the germline V gene, CDR1 is SQVTM and CDR2 is ANQGSEA. The CDR3 is CSVRGSGNTIYF. For the CDR3, the DNA is TGCAGCGTTAGGGGGTCTGGAAACACCATATATTTT.

On this clonotype itself: The junction and the germline gene differ at one end; a read error may be behind it. The rearrangement joins TRBV11-2 to TRBJ2-2, with D perhaps being TRBD1 or TRBD2 (5 bases each). Germline CDR1 and CDR2: SGHAT and FQNNGV. This CDR3 is 18 amino acids long. In DNA form, the CDR3 reads TGTGCCAGCAGATTAGAGGGGCTTTTATTTGGGGACACCGGGGAGCTGTTTTTT. It codes for CASRLEGLLFGDTGELFF. Drawing the rest from reference TRBV11-2 and TRBJ2-2, the complete variable domain is EAGVAQSPRYKIIEKRQSVAFWCNPISGHATLYWYQQILGQGPKLLIQFQNNGVVDDSQLPKDRFSAERLKGVDSTLKIQPAKLEDSAVYLCASRLEGLLFGDTGELFFGEGSRLTVL.

The genes are TRBV10-1 and TRBJ2-7; unclear D gene. The V gene's germline CDR1 is WNHNN and CDR2 SYGVQD (reference sequence). The CDR3 length is 11 residues. CDR3 loop: CARKADTEQYF. The CDR3 coding sequence is TGCGCGAGGAAGGCAGACACCGAGCAGTACTTC.